These 22 T cell receptor beta chains came from one sample sequenced in a study of read filtering for tumor transcriptome and immune sequencing. From around 0.4 ug of RNA, a library with molecular barcoded alpha/delta and beta/gamma adaptors was made. In TCRdb, the reads were re-called with MiXCR into one record per CDR3 protein. This sample has about 63,000 distinct CDR3 sequences, with around 13% found just once. The sequenced sample consisted of a population of CD138-negative cells sorted from bone marrow. The origin of the receptors is a donor aged 40 or older with multiple myeloma.

The V gene is TRBV6-2 or TRBV6-3, the J gene TRBJ2-7; the D is unclear. The germline V gene encodes CDR1 MNHEY and CDR2 SVGEGT. Trimming cost V 2 bases and J 1 base, with 3 bases left between them. The CDR3 runs 12 residues. In nucleotides, the CDR3 is TGTGCCAGCAGTTACGCATCCTACGAGCAGTACTTC. Translating gives CASSYASYEQYF.

A word on this clonotype: This is likely an artifact of a read error, given a far larger clone one base away. The rearrangement links TRBV7-9 to TRBJ2-1; no reliable D call. The CDR3 is 12 amino acids. The germline gives CDR1 SEHNR, CDR2 FQNEAQ (reference sequence). This CDR3 is CASSHPSNGQFF. CDR3 DNA: TGTGCCAGCAGCCACCCCTCGAATGGGCAGTTCTTC.

The sample holds many counts of this clonotype. The J gene is TRBJ2-5, the V gene TRBV6-2 or TRBV6-3, with 7 bases identical to TRBD1. Germline trimming cut 2 bases from V and 2 bases from J; bases unmatched to any gene: 5. CDR1 is MNHEY and CDR2 is SVGEGT in the germline V gene. This CDR3 has 15 residues. The CDR3 loop reads CASSYDRAQQETQYF. As DNA, the CDR3 is TGTGCCAGCAGTTACGACAGGGCCCAACAAGAGACCCAGTACTTC.

This clonotype was recorded many times. The chain couples TRBV28 to TRBJ2-1; D might be TRBD2 (6 bases). The CDR3 is 14 residues long. The germline V and J ends were trimmed by 8 bases and 4 bases, with 15 bases remaining between them. The germline gives CDR1 MDHEN, CDR2 SYDVKM. CDR3 DNA: TGTGCCAGCGGTTGGGGGGAATTTTACAATGAGCAGTTCTTC. It encodes CASGWGEFYNEQFF.

Points on this clonotype: A much larger clone sits a single nucleotide away, making a read error possible. The V and J genes are TRBV7-2 and TRBJ2-3, with 7 bases matching TRBD1. This CDR3 region has 13 residues. Germline values: CDR1 SGHTA, CDR2 FQGNSA. The CDR3 here is CASSHYGTDTRYF. The CDR3 bases are TGTGCCAGCAGCCACTACGGGACAGATACGCGGTATTTT.

This clonotype has ten or more counts. CDR3 in DNA: TGTGCCAGCAGCTACCTGGGCAGGGGCCCCTACAATGAGCAGTTCTTC. Amino acid sequence: CASSYLGRGPYNEQFF. The V gene is TRBV7-8, the J gene TRBJ2-1; the D gene is possibly TRBD1 (6 bases). This CDR3 is built from 16 residues. V was trimmed by 4 bases and J by 2 bases, leaving 15 bases between them. Germline CDR1 SGHVS, CDR2 FQNEAQ.

This clonotype was counted ten times or more. The V gene is TRBV11-2, the J gene TRBJ2-1; D gene ambiguous. The germline CDR1 and CDR2 sequences are SGHAT and FQNNGV. This CDR3 region has 12 residues. The V end lost 4 bases, the J end lost 7 bases, and 8 bases lay between the germline ends. CDR3 in DNA: TGTGCCAGCAGCTCAAGTGTGAATGAGCAGTTCTTC. This sequence encodes CASSSSVNEQFF.

This clonotype was detected many times. This sequence joins TRBV7-8 and TRBJ2-5; TRBD2 matches at 13 bases. Germline V CDR1 and CDR2: SGHVS, FQNEAQ. This CDR3 has 16 amino acids. Unmatched junction bases numbered 7, after V lost 5 bases and J lost 4 bases. DNA of the CDR3: TGTGCCAGCAGCAGGACTAGCGGGAGCCAAGGAGAGACCCAGTACTTC. Encoded protein: CASSRTSGSQGETQYF.

In this sample, this clonotype turned up many times. The V and J genes are TRBV7-3 and TRBJ2-5, with D tentatively TRBD1 or TRBD2 (5 bases each). The CDR3 covers 15 residues. Per germline, CDR1 SGHTA and CDR2 FQGTGA. Trimming removed 5 bases at V and 5 bases at J, with 18 bases between. As DNA, the CDR3 is TGTGCCAGCAGCGACAATGGGACCCCCGGGGAGACCCAGTACTTC. Encoded protein: CASSDNGTPGETQYF.

The J gene is TRBJ2-3, the V gene TRBV6-6; either TRBD1 or TRBD2 may fit D (5 bases each). Germline-derived CDR1 and CDR2 are MNHNY and SVGAGI (reference sequence). The length of the CDR3 is 16 residues. V was trimmed by 0 bases and J by 3 bases, leaving 13 bases between them. The chain's CDR3 is CASSYSPGTSTDTQYF. DNA for the CDR3: TGTGCCAGCAGTTACTCTCCCGGGACGAGTACAGATACGCAGTATTTT.

In its sample, this clonotype was seen many times. The chain combines TRBV20-1 with TRBJ2-7; TRBD2 might be the D (6 bases). Trimming shortened V by 2 bases and J by 6 bases, and 23 bases separated the two germline ends. The CDR3 runs to 16 residues. CDR1 is DFQATT, CDR2 SNEGSKA, per germline (reference sequence). CDR3 region: CSARSKVAEPKVEQYF. The CDR3 nucleotides read TGCAGTGCTAGATCTAAGGTAGCGGAGCCAAAGGTCGAGCAGTACTTC.

The chain links TRBV28 to TRBJ2-6; perhaps TRBD1 as D (6 bases). Germline V CDR1 and CDR2: MDHEN, SYDVKM. The CDR3 consists of 20 residues. V lost 6 bases and J lost 0, with 24 bases in between. The CDR3 DNA sequence: TGTGCCAGCAGGCCCGGGGCAGGGGAGATGTGGTCCTCTGGGGCCAACGTCCTGACTTTC. Translating gives CASRPGAGEMWSSGANVLTF.

The table lists this clonotype with a few counts. Possible read error: a much larger clone is one base away. V usage is TRBV29-1 and J usage is TRBJ1-1; D might be TRBD1 (5 bases). This CDR3 comprises 12 residues. From germline, CDR1 is SQVTM and CDR2 ANQGSEA. The CDR3 protein is CGVPEGVTEAFF. CDR3 coding DNA: TGCGGCGTCCCTGAAGGGGTGACTGAAGCTTTCTTT.

This clonotype was seen at least ten times. V gene TRBV12-3 or TRBV12-4 combines with J gene TRBJ1-5; TRBD1 is a possible D gene (5 bases). The CDR3 extends over 15 amino acids. V shed 4 bases and J shed 3 bases, with 13 bases lying between them. The CDR3 protein is CASSSKWDLNQPQHF. Here the CDR3 DNA reads TGTGCCAGCAGTTCTAAGTGGGACCTCAATCAGCCCCAGCATTTT.

This clonotype was found many times. This chain joins TRBV5-1 and TRBJ2-1; D call uncertain. Germline CDR1 SGHRS, CDR2 YFSETQ. V shed 1 base and J shed 6 bases, with 2 bases lying between them. The CDR3 spans 11 residues. CDR3 bases: TGCGCCAGCAGCTTGCGCAATGAGCAGTTCTTC. This translates into CASSLRNEQFF.

This clonotype was counted ten times or more. The chain uses TRBV19 and TRBJ1-5; D unclear. The V gene lost 7 bases and the J gene lost 3 bases, with 13 bases spanning the gap. CDR1 and CDR2 from the germline V gene are LNHDA and SQIVND (reference sequence). This CDR3 is 14 amino acids long. The CDR3 nucleotides are TGTGCCAGTAAGGGAGGCGATACCAATCAGCCCCAGCATTTT. Translating it yields CASKGGDTNQPQHF.

The chain joins TRBV20-1 to TRBJ2-5, with D unresolved. Germline CDR1 reads DFQATT; CDR2 reads SNEGSKA (reference sequence). This CDR3 is 15 amino acids long. V lost 6 bases and J lost 0, with 17 bases in between. The CDR3 region is CSADHLGRYQETQYF. The CDR3 DNA follows: TGCAGTGCAGATCACCTAGGACGGTACCAAGAGACCCAGTACTTC.

The sample holds many counts of this clonotype. V and J are TRBV6-6 and TRBJ1-4; weak D call: TRBD1 (6 bases). Deletions cut 2 bases from V and 3 bases from J, with 10 bases between. This CDR3 is 15 amino acids long. The germline gives CDR1 MNHNY, CDR2 SVGAGI (reference sequence). CDR3 nucleotide sequence: TGTGCCAGCAGTTACGGGGCAGGGGCTAATGAAAAACTGTTTTTT. It specifies CASSYGAGANEKLFF.

This clonotype was seen at least ten times. The V and J genes are TRBV29-1 and TRBJ1-2; D is perhaps TRBD1 (5 bases). The CDR3 is 10 residues long. CDR1 SQVTM and CDR2 ANQGSEA come from the germline V gene. Trimming shortened V by 7 bases and J by 7 bases, and 10 bases separated the two germline ends. The CDR3 DNA reads as TGCAGCGCTTCAGGGCCTGGCTACACCTTC. This translates into CSASGPGYTF.

Concerning this clonotype itself: A much larger clone differs from this one at a single base, so this may be a read error. The chain combines TRBV20-1 with TRBJ1-2, with 8 bases identical to TRBD1. The CDR3 runs 16 residues. CDR1 is DFQATT, CDR2 SNEGSKA, per germline (reference sequence). The ends lost 1 base at V and 6 bases at J; junction bases unmatched: 13. CDR3: CSARVHFGRGPNGYTF. CDR3 DNA: TGCAGTGCTAGAGTTCATTTCGGCAGGGGGCCAAATGGCTACACCTTC.

This clonotype has ten or more counts. The chain combines TRBV10-3 with TRBJ1-1; a weak D match, TRBD1 (5 bases). Trimming took 4 bases from V and 6 from J, leaving 15 bases between them. Germline assignment: CDR1 ENHRY and CDR2 SYGVKD. The CDR3 totals 14 residues. The CDR3 DNA follows: TGTGCCATCAGTGTGGACGGAGCGGGGGCTGAAGCTTTCTTT. Encoded protein: CAISVDGAGAEAFF.

The rearrangement uses TRBV20-1 and TRBJ1-5; TRBD1 might be the D (5 bases). The ends were cut back, 0 bases at V and 1 base at J, with 10 bases in the middle. In germline, CDR1 is DFQATT, CDR2 SNEGSKA (reference sequence). This CDR3 contains 15 residues. CDR3 in amino acids: CSARDQGRSNQPQHF. The DNA for the CDR3 is TGCAGTGCTAGAGATCAGGGACGGAGCAATCAGCCCCAGCATTTT.